What follows are 3 T cell receptor beta chains derived from one specimen sequenced in a study of blood T cell repertoires in COVID-19. TCRdb's copy holds only in-frame clones and misses some; the assay was immunoSEQ multiplex PCR. Of about 51,000 clones detected, less than 95% appear once; the ten largest clones hold 3% to 3.5%. The material sequenced was peripheral blood. The receptor set was obtained from a man over 45 with acute or convalescent COVID-19.

This chain connects TRBV6-5 to TRBJ1-4; the D gene is possibly TRBD1 (6 bases). Trimming shortened V by 7 bases and J by 8 bases, and 20 bases separated the two germline ends. This CDR3 has 15 amino acids. From germline, CDR1 is MNHEY and CDR2 SVGAGI. CDR3 sequence: CASKGEGFMGEKLFF. The CDR3 DNA reads TGTGCCAGCAAGGGGGAGGGATTCATGGGGGAAAAACTGTTTTTT.

The rearrangement uses TRBV3-1 (or the pseudogene TRBV3-2) and TRBJ2-1; TRBD2 agrees at 8 bases. V trimming: 1 base; J trimming: 0 bases; junction bases outside the gene matches: 2. This CDR3 spans 16 amino acids. Per germline, CDR1 LGHDT and CDR2 YNNKEL (reference sequence). The DNA for the CDR3 is TGTGCCAGCAGCCAAGGCGCGGGGGGCTCCTACAATGAGCAGTTCTTC. Its translation is CASSQGAGGSYNEQFF.

V and J are TRBV7-2 and TRBJ2-7; D may be TRBD1 (5 bases). CDR1 is SGHTA, CDR2 FQGNSA, per germline. V lost 6 bases to trimming and J lost 8 bases, with 11 bases between them. CDR3 length equals 11 residues. The CDR3 protein is CASSDRNQQYF. DNA for the CDR3: TGTGCCAGCAGTGACAGAAATCAGCAGTACTTC.